This T cell receptor beta chain appears in the sequencing data of a study of cytomegalovirus exposure and HLA in healthy donors. Study-wide points: Previously analyzed data showed that most TCR beta V segments were productive at a frequency of about 90% or about 30%.

A note on this clone: Its antigen is currently unknown.

With 60 Vbeta and 13 Jbeta primers, the PCR was carried out. In the original processing: Around 10 million shared chains were among around 80 million unique TCR beta chains counted in a later analysis. The method was immunoSEQ multiplex PCR; TCRdb's version includes in-frame clones alone and lacks a portion of them. That table gives V, J and clone size, and the DNA gave D and trimming. The table lists around 170,000 clones, approximately 80% of them singletons, with more than 1.4% in the top ten. The CDR3 contains 15 residues. The V end lost 0 bases, the J end lost 0 bases, and 8 bases lay between the germline ends. Germline CDR1 reads LGHNA; CDR2 reads YSLEER.

This TCR came from a male donor in good health and CMV-seronegative. The V and J genes are TRBV4-3 and TRBJ1-1; D gene ambiguous. Sequenced: PBMCs. The CDR3 spells CASSQEYSMNTEAFF. The CDR3 DNA follows: TGCGCCAGCAGCCAAGAGTACAGTATGAACACTGAAGCTTTCTTT.